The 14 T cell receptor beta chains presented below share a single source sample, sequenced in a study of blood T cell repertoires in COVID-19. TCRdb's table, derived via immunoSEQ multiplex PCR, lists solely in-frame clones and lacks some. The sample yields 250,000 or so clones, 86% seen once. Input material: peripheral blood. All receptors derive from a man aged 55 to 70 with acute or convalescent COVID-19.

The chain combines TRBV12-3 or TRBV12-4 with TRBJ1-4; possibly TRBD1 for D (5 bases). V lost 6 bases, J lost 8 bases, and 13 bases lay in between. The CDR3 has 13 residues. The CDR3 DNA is TGTGCCAGCAGCGTGAGACAGCTAGAAAAACTGTTTTTT. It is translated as CASSVRQLEKLFF.

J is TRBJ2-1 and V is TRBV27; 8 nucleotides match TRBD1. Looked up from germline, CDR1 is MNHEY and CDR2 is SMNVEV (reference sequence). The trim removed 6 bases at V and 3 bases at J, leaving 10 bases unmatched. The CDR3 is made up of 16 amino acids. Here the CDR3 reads CASRPRGTGGYNEQFF. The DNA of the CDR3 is TGTGCCAGCAGACCCCGTGGTACAGGGGGCTACAATGAGCAGTTCTTC.

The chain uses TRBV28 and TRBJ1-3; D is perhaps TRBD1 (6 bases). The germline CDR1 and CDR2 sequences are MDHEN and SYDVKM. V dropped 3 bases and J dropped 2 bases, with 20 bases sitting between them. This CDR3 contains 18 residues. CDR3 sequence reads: CASSLRLGGGVTGNTIYF. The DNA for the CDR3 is TGTGCCAGCAGTTTGCGTTTGGGAGGGGGGGTGACTGGAAACACCATATATTTT.

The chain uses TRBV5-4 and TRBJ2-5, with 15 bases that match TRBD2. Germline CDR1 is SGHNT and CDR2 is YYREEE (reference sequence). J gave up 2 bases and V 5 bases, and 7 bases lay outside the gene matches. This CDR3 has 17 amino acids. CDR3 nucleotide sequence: TGTGCCAGCAGGGCCGGGACTAGCGGGAGGAGGCAAGAGACCCAGTACTTC. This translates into CASRAGTSGRRQETQYF.

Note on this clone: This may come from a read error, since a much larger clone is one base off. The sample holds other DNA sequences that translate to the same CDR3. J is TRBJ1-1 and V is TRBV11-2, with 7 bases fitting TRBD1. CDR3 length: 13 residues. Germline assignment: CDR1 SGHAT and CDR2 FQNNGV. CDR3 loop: CASSLDRDTEAFF. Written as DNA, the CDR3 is TGTGCCAGCAGCCTAGACAGGGACACTGAAGCTTTCTTT.

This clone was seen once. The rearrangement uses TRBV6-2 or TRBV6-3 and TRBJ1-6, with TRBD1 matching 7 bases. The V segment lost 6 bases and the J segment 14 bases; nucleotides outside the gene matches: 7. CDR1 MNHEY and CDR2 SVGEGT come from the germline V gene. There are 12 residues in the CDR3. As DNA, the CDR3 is TGTGCCAGCAGCACAGGGGAAGGAGCCCTCCACTTT. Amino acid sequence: CASSTGEGALHF.

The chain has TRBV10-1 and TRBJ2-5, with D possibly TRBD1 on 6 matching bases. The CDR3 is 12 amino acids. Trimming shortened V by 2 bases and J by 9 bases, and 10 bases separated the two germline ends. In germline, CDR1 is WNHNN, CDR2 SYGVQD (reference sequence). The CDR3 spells CASSEVQGSQYF. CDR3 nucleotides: TGCGCCAGCAGTGAGGTTCAGGGGTCCCAGTACTTC.

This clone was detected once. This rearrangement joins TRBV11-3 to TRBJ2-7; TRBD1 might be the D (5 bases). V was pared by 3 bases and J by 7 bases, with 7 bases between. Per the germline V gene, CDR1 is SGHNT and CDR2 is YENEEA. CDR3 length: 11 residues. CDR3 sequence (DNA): TGTGCCAGCAGCTTGGGGCATGAGCAGTACTTC. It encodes CASSLGHEQYF.

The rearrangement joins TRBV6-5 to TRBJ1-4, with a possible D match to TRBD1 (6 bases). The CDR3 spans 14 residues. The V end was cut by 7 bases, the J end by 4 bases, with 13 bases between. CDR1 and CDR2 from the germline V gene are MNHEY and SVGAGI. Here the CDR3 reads CASTGRGINEKLFF. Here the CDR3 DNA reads TGTGCCAGCACCGGCAGGGGCATTAATGAAAAACTGTTTTTT.

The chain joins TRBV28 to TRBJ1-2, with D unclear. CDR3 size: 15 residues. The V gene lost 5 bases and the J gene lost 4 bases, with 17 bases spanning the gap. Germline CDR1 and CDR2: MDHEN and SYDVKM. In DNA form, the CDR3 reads TGTGCCAGCAGTCCCCCCTATGGCGGAAGCTATGGCTACACCTTC. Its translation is CASSPPYGGSYGYTF.

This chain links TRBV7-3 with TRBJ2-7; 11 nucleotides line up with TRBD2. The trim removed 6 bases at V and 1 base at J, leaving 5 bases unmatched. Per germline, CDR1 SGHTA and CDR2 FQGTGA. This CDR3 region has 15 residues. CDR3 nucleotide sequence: TGTGCCAGCAGACGTAGCGGGAGGGATTCCTACGAGCAGTACTTC. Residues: CASRRSGRDSYEQYF.

The CDR3 region has the DNA TGTGCCAGCTCACCCAGACAGGGGAAGAATAATGAAAAACTGTTTTTT. Translating it yields CASSPRQGKNNEKLFF. J is TRBJ1-4 and V is TRBV18, with 8 bases lining up with TRBD1. Germline V gene lookup returns CDR1 KGHSH and CDR2 LQKENI. The CDR3 length is 16 residues. J was trimmed by 4 bases and V by 3 bases; bases with no gene match: 7.

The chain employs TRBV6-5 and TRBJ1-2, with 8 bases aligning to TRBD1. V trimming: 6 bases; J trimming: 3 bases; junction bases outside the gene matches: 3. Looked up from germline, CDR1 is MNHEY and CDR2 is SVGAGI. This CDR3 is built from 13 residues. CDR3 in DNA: TGTGCCAGCAGGCCGGACAGGGACTATGGCTACACCTTC. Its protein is CASRPDRDYGYTF.

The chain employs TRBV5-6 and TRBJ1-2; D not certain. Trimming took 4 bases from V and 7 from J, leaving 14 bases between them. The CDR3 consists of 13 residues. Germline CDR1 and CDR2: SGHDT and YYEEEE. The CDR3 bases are TGTGCCAGCAGCCATAACAGCTATTCTGGCTACACCTTC. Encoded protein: CASSHNSYSGYTF.